Given below is one T cell receptor beta chain in context. Each gene name is a mouse one. The data were produced by immunoSEQ multiplex PCR, yet TCRdb's version contains in-frame clones alone and is incomplete. The sample shows around 6,200 clones, under 55% of them seen only once. This record belongs to a study of tissue T cells after allogeneic stem cell transplantation. Specified time point: mouse harvest day 7 after allogeneic transplant. Tail vein injection delivered 10^7 T-cell-depleted bone marrow cells and 10^6 splenic CD5+ T cells. This mouse GVHD model was MHC-mismatched B6 to BALB/c, profiled day 7 or 14. Sequencing was carried out using gut tissue. This sequence originates from a female BALB/c mouse given C57BL/6 T cells with graft-versus-host disease after an allogeneic hematopoietic cell transplant.

The CDR3 bases that were read are TGTGCAAGCAGCTTAGCCCTGGGGGGAGACACCCAGTAC. The encoded protein is CASSLALGGDTQY. The CDR3, in full, reads CASSLALGGDTQYF. This chain links TRBV16 with TRBJ2-5; the match to TRBD2 covers 8 bases. The sequence runs out 1 residue before the end of the CDR3; the remainder is reconstructed from the germline J gene. V shed 1 base, J shed 5 bases, and the junction held 2 bases outside the gene matches. CDR1 and CDR2 (germline): SGHSA, FRNQAP. There are 14 residues in the CDR3.